These T cell receptor beta chains were read from a single sample in a study of patients and donors after allogeneic stem cell transplantation. TCRdb re-derived calls from the RT-PCR reads in MiXCR, one entry per CDR3 protein. This table holds around 200,000 distinct CDR3 sequences, about 38% found once. Sequenced material: blood, either unsorted or a sorted T cell fraction (not recorded which). These receptors were obtained from a human donor who was either an allogeneic HSCT recipient or a stem cell or donor lymphocyte infusion donor (not recorded which). It is not recorded whose cells these are; they may come from a transplant donor. Each CDR3 is given with its conserved first and last residue. The D gene is left open where the match is weak. Clone size is stated in some rows and not others, as once, few, many or a class when expanded.

TRBV3-1	TRBJ2-2	NA	NA	16	TGTGCCAGCAGCCACCTCAGGGCGGAAGTCACCGGGGAGCTGTTTTTT	CASSHLRAEVTGELFF
TRBV6-5	TRBJ1-6	NA	NA	16	TGTGCCACCGGTAGGGGAGGGCGGACCTATAATTCACCCCTCCACTTT	CATGRGGRTYNSPLHF
TRBV4-3	TRBJ2-2	NA	once	15	TGCGCCAGCAGCCAAGGAAACGTCGTCACCGGGGAGCTGTTTTTT	CASSQGNVVTGELFF
TRBV9	TRBJ2-7	NA	NA	11	TGTGCCAGCAATGGTGCGGGAGAGCAGTACTTC	CASNGAGEQYF
TRBV5-1	TRBJ1-1	NA	few	15	TGCGCCAGCAGCCCCCGGGGGGCTCAGATCACTGAAGCTTTCTTT	CASSPRGAQITEAFF
TRBV27	TRBJ1-1	NA	few	14	TGTGCCAGCAGTTTATCGTGGGGGGCCACTGAAGCTTTCTTT	CASSLSWGATEAFF
TRBV15	TRBJ2-1	NA	NA	14	TGTGCCACCAGCAGAGGTTGGGAGTACAATGAGCAGTTCTTC	CATSRGWEYNEQFF
TRBV6-6	TRBJ2-7	TRBD2	NA	16	TGTGCCAGCAGTGACTCCTGGACTAGCGGCTCCTACGAGCAGTACTTC	CASSDSWTSGSYEQYF
TRBV14	TRBJ2-7	TRBD1	NA	16	TGTGCCAGCAGCCAAGAGAGACAGGGGCCGTTCTACGAGCAGTACTTC	CASSQERQGPFYEQYF
TRBV2	TRBJ1-5	TRBD1	once	15	TGTGCCAGCAGTCGGGACAGGGATCTCAATCAGCCCCAGCATTTT	CASSRDRDLNQPQHF
TRBV11-2	TRBJ2-5	NA	few	14	TGTGCCAGCAGCTTAGATGGCCCCCGGGAGACCCAGTACTTC	CASSLDGPRETQYF
TRBV27	TRBJ1-1	NA	many	13	TGTGCCAGCAGTTTATCGCTGAACACTGAAGCTTTCTTT	CASSLSLNTEAFF
TRBV18	TRBJ1-5	NA	NA	14	TGTGCCAGCTCACAGGGGCATAGCAATCAGCCCCAGCATTTT	CASSQGHSNQPQHF
TRBV12-3/TRBV12-4	TRBJ1-1	TRBD1	NA	14	TGTGCCAGCAGAAGGACAGGTCGAAATGCTGAAGCTTTCTTT	CASRRTGRNAEAFF
TRBV10-3	TRBJ1-5	NA	few	12	TGTGCCATCAGTGAATCAGGACAGCCCCAGCATTTT	CAISESGQPQHF
TRBV4-1	TRBJ1-1	NA	few	13	TGCGCCAGCAGCCAACTTAGGGGGGCTGAAGCTTTCTTT	CASSQLRGAEAFF
TRBV7-2	TRBJ1-5	NA	NA	15	TGTGCCAGCAGCTTATTTGGACACAGCAATCAGCCCCAGCATTTT	CASSLFGHSNQPQHF
TRBV7-2	TRBJ2-1	TRBD2	few	15	TGTGCCAGCAGCTTAGATGCGGGGGGTTTCAATGAGCAGTTCTTC	CASSLDAGGFNEQFF
TRBV7-3	TRBJ2-1	TRBD2	few	14	TGTGCCAGCAGCCTTCGGCGGGAGAACAATGAGCAGTTCTTC	CASSLRRENNEQFF
TRBV12-3/TRBV12-4	TRBJ1-1	NA	few	15	TGTGCCAGCGGCCGGACAGTGGCCGGGGGCACTGAAGCTTTCTTT	CASGRTVAGGTEAFF
TRBV7-9	TRBJ2-1	NA	NA	13	TGTGCCAGCAGCTTACGGGGATACAATGAGCAGTTCTTC	CASSLRGYNEQFF
TRBV29-1	TRBJ1-2	TRBD1	few	13	TGCAGCGTTACGACAGGGTCTCGCTATGGCTACACCTTC	CSVTTGSRYGYTF
TRBV9	TRBJ1-1	NA	NA	14	TGTGCCAGCAGCGTAGGGGGGGTTAGCACTGAAGCTTTCTTT	CASSVGGVSTEAFF
TRBV12-3/TRBV12-4	TRBJ1-4	NA	NA	13	TGTGCCAGCAGATGGTTGTCTAATGAAAAACTGTTTTTT	CASRWLSNEKLFF
TRBV5-1	TRBJ1-4	NA	NA	16	TGCGCCAGCAGCTTAGGAGGTGGAGCAACTAATGAAAAACTGTTTTTT	CASSLGGGATNEKLFF
TRBV2	TRBJ1-1	NA	NA	13	TGTGCCAGGCACCTCGGAGGGGGCACTGAAGCTTTCTTT	CARHLGGGTEAFF
TRBV27	TRBJ1-2	TRBD1	NA	17	TGTGCCAGCAGTCCCCGGGGACAGTTTACGTCTAACTATGGCTACACCTTC	CASSPRGQFTSNYGYTF
TRBV12-3/TRBV12-4	TRBJ2-2	NA	NA	13	TGTGCCAGCAGTTTCTTGCAGGCCGGGGAGCTGTTTTTT	CASSFLQAGELFF
TRBV4-2	TRBJ1-1	TRBD1	medium-sized	16	TGTGCCAGCAGCCAAGGGGACAGGGGGCCGGTCACTGAAGCTTTCTTT	CASSQGDRGPVTEAFF
TRBV28	TRBJ1-2	NA	NA	12	TGTGCCAGCAGTCCGGGGTCGCATGGCTACACCTTC	CASSPGSHGYTF
TRBV9	TRBJ2-7	NA	NA	13	TGTGCCAGCAGCGTAGACGGCTTGGGGGAGCAGTACTTC	CASSVDGLGEQYF
TRBV5-6	TRBJ1-1	NA	many	13	TGTGCCAGCAGCTCACAGGGTAGGACTGAAGCTTTCTTT	CASSSQGRTEAFF
TRBV25-1	TRBJ1-2	NA	NA	15	TGTGCCAGCAGTGAATTCGGACGCGGGGTGGCTGGCTACACCTTC	CASSEFGRGVAGYTF
TRBV27	TRBJ1-5	TRBD1	NA	18	TGTGCCAGCAGTGCCTACACAGGGGGATTCTTTAGCAATCAGCCCCAGCATTTT	CASSAYTGGFFSNQPQHF
TRBV4-1	TRBJ1-6	NA	few	15	TGCGCCAGCAGCCAGGCCGGCAGGGAGGATTCACCCCTCCACTTT	CASSQAGREDSPLHF
TRBV12-3/TRBV12-4	TRBJ1-2	TRBD1	NA	16	TGTGCCAGCAGTTTCACGAGACAGGGGATGGTGCGTGGCTACACCTTC	CASSFTRQGMVRGYTF
TRBV20-1	TRBJ1-5	TRBD1	NA	18	TGCAGTGCTAGCCACGACAGGGGGAGCGTCTTGGGCAATCAGCCCCAGCATTTT	CSASHDRGSVLGNQPQHF